The 18 T cell receptor beta chains in this list originate from one sample, sequenced in a study of cytomegalovirus exposure and HLA in healthy donors. PCR employed 60 Vbeta and 13 Jbeta primers. Profiling relied on immunoSEQ multiplex PCR, and the TCRdb table lists in-frame clones only, not all of them. The data show 170,000 or so clones, approximately 80% seen once. Sequencing used PBMCs. Receptors originate from a male donor in good health and CMV-seropositive.

This chain uses TRBV5-4 with TRBJ2-7; D gene unclear. Germline V gene sequence: CDR1 SGHNT, CDR2 YYREEE (reference sequence). V dropped 0 bases and J dropped 5 bases, with 9 bases sitting between them. The CDR3 is 13 amino acids. Here the CDR3 DNA reads TGTGCCAGCAGCTTGGCCTACTCGGACGAGCAGTACTTC. Translating it yields CASSLAYSDEQYF.

CDR3 protein: CASIPGTGKYGYTF. The CDR3 DNA is TGTGCCAGCATCCCCGGGACAGGGAAATATGGCTACACCTTC. V gene TRBV28 combines with J gene TRBJ1-2; 9 positions agree with TRBD1. With V trimmed by 7 bases and J by 5 bases, 8 bases remained unmatched. The CDR3 is 14 residues long. Germline-derived CDR1 and CDR2 are MDHEN and SYDVKM.

The CDR3 protein is CASSLGTNGESTSYEQYF. Written as DNA, the CDR3 is TGCGCCAGCAGCTTAGGGACTAATGGGGAGTCGACCTCCTACGAGCAGTACTTC. V gene TRBV5-1 combines with J gene TRBJ2-7, with 7 bases identical to TRBD2. The CDR3 is 18 amino acids. Trimming at V came to 2 bases and at J to 0 bases, leaving 14 bases not matched to a gene. Germline V gene sequence: CDR1 SGHRS, CDR2 YFSETQ.

V and J are TRBV6-1 and TRBJ1-4, with 7 bases identical to TRBD1. J was trimmed by 6 bases and V by 4 bases; bases with no gene match: 8. This CDR3 region has 15 residues. Looked up from germline, CDR1 is MNHNS and CDR2 is SASEGT. CDR3 nucleotide sequence: TGTGCCAGCAGTGCCCGACAGGGAGGAGATGAAAAACTGTTTTTT. It specifies CASSARQGGDEKLFF.

The chain is built from TRBV13 and TRBJ2-3; TRBD2 matches at 9 bases. Trimming took 6 bases from V and 5 from J; bases not matched to a gene: 9. Germline CDR1 reads PRHDT; CDR2 reads FYEKMQ (reference sequence). The CDR3 loop spans 15 amino acids. The CDR3 loop reads CASRVTSGAKDTQYF. The CDR3 DNA reads as TGTGCCAGCAGAGTGACTAGCGGAGCGAAAGATACGCAGTATTTT.

The chain uses TRBV7-6 and TRBJ2-7; 8 bases line up with TRBD2. This CDR3 contains 13 residues. CDR1 is SGHVS, CDR2 FNYEAQ, per germline. J was trimmed by 12 bases and V by 5 bases; bases with no gene match: 12. The CDR3 is CASSPTSGPGLYF. For the CDR3, the DNA is TGTGCCAGCAGCCCTACTAGCGGACCCGGTCTGTACTTC.

This chain connects TRBV29-1 to TRBJ1-1, with TRBD1 matching 10 bases. The trim removed 6 bases at V and 7 bases at J, leaving 8 bases unmatched. CDR3 length equals 13 residues. CDR1 and CDR2 (germline): SQVTM, ANQGSEA. The CDR3 coding sequence is TGCAGCGTAGCGCCCGGGACAGGGGATGAAGCTTTCTTT. It codes for CSVAPGTGDEAFF.

A single count supports this clone. V usage is TRBV18 and J usage is TRBJ2-7; D possibly corresponds to TRBD1 (7 bases). The CDR3 loop spans 13 amino acids. Germline CDR1 is KGHSH and CDR2 is LQKENI. Deletions cut 8 bases from V and 3 bases from J, with 14 bases between. The CDR3 DNA sequence: TGTGCCAGCACAGCAGGGGGAGGCTACGAGCAGTACTTC. Translation gives CASTAGGGYEQYF.

V is TRBV9 and J is TRBJ2-3, with D possibly being TRBD2 (5 bases). There are 12 residues in the CDR3. Germline V gives CDR1 SGDLS, CDR2 YYNGEE. V lost 3 bases to trimming and J lost 8 bases, with 10 bases between them. The CDR3 protein is CASSADFGTQYF. CDR3 DNA: TGTGCCAGCAGCGCGGACTTTGGTACGCAGTATTTT.

The chain uses TRBV7-2 and TRBJ2-7, with D possibly matching TRBD1 (6 bases). CDR3 length: 14 residues. Trimming pared 2 bases from V and 2 bases from J, leaving 10 bases between. CDR1 and CDR2 from the germline V gene are SGHTA and FQGNSA. CDR3 amino acids: CASSLQQGTYEQYF. The DNA for the CDR3 is TGTGCCAGCAGCTTACAACAGGGAACCTACGAGCAGTACTTC.

The chain's CDR3 is CASGDRATGEKLFF. The CDR3 DNA reads as TGTGCCAGCGGCGACAGGGCAACAGGTGAAAAACTGTTTTTT. J is TRBJ1-4 and V is TRBV28; 7 bases align to TRBD1. From germline, CDR1 is MDHEN and CDR2 SYDVKM. This CDR3 has 14 residues. The junction had 10 bases not matched to a gene; V was cut back by 8 bases and J by 7 bases. The full variable domain, rest sourced from reference TRBV28 and TRBJ1-4, is DVKVTQSSRYLVKRTGEKVFLECVQDMDHENMFWYRQDPGLGLRLIYFSYDVKMKEKGDIPEGYSVSREKKERFSLILESASTNQTSMYLCASGDRATGEKLFFGSGTQLSVL.

This sequence joins TRBV4-2 and TRBJ2-3; 12 bases align to TRBD2. V lost 1 base, J lost 5 bases, and 4 bases stayed unmatched. Germline CDR1 is LGHNA and CDR2 is YNFKEQ. The CDR3 covers 16 residues. CDR3 sequence (DNA): TGTGCCAGCAGCCAAGCGACTAGCGGGAGAGGAGATACGCAGTATTTT. This codes for CASSQATSGRGDTQYF.

The rearrangement uses TRBV9 and TRBJ1-4, with D possibly being TRBD1 (6 bases). The CDR3 consists of 15 residues. Trimming removed 3 bases at V and 3 bases at J, with 12 bases between. Germline V gene lookup returns CDR1 SGDLS and CDR2 YYNGEE. The CDR3 loop is CASSGSGQSNEKLFF. CDR3 nucleotides: TGTGCCAGCAGCGGAAGCGGACAGTCTAATGAAAAACTGTTTTTT.

V is TRBV7-3 and J is TRBJ2-3; D gene ambiguous. This CDR3 comprises 15 residues. Trimming took 5 bases from V and 2 from J, leaving 14 bases between them. Germline V gene lookup returns CDR1 SGHTA and CDR2 FQGTGA. This CDR3 reads CASSPTGSPTDTQYF. The DNA for the CDR3 is TGTGCCAGCAGCCCGACTGGTAGCCCCACAGATACGCAGTATTTT.

The chain carries TRBV19 and TRBJ2-7; D remains ambiguous. The CDR3 loop spans 15 amino acids. V gave up 0 bases and J gave up 3 bases, with 12 bases separating them. Germline CDR1 reads LNHDA; CDR2 reads SQIVND (reference sequence). This CDR3 reads CASSIDHRAIYEQYF. The CDR3 DNA sequence: TGTGCCAGTAGTATAGATCACAGAGCCATCTACGAGCAGTACTTC.

The J gene is TRBJ2-1, the V gene TRBV6-5; 7 nucleotides match TRBD1. V shed 2 bases and J 2 bases; nucleotides not matched to a gene: 0. Germline CDR1 is MNHEY and CDR2 is SVGAGI. The CDR3 is 14 amino acids. CDR3 protein: CASSYGTAYNEQFF. CDR3 nucleotides: TGTGCCAGCAGTTACGGGACAGCCTACAATGAGCAGTTCTTC.

The DNA of the CDR3 is TGTGCCAGCAGCGGACTAGCGGGAGGCGAAGAGACCCAGTACTTC. This sequence encodes CASSGLAGGEETQYF. The genes are TRBV6-5 and TRBJ2-5; 14 bases match TRBD2. From germline, CDR1 is MNHEY and CDR2 SVGAGI. This CDR3 contains 15 residues. Germline trimming cut 6 bases from V and 3 bases from J; bases unmatched to any gene: 3.

The chain combines TRBV6-6 with TRBJ2-7; D is perhaps TRBD1 (6 bases). Germline V gives CDR1 MNHNY, CDR2 SVGAGI (reference sequence). The CDR3 is made up of 13 amino acids. V lost 4 bases and J lost 4, with 11 bases in between. The CDR3 region has the DNA TGTGCCAGCAGTTTCTCCGACAGGTACGAGCAGTACTTC. Amino acids: CASSFSDRYEQYF.